These 27 T cell receptor beta chains were all obtained from the same sample, sequenced in a study of T-cell memory formation after mild COVID-19. One entry per CDR3 protein results from TCRdb running MiXCR on the 5' RACE reads. The data contain fewer than 350,000 distinct CDR3 sequences, 15% of them singletons. Sequencing input: PBMCs or a T cell subset sorted from them (not recorded which). Source of these receptors: a man aged 18 to 29 who had mild COVID-19 (a few samples of this study predate the infection). Cell type and time point are not known.

The chain joins TRBV6-5 to TRBJ2-5, with D tentatively TRBD2 (5 bases). The CDR3 has 15 amino acids. Germline V gives CDR1 MNHEY, CDR2 SVGAGI. The ends were cut back, 6 bases at V and 5 bases at J, with 19 bases in the middle. CDR3 in DNA: TGTGCCAGCAGACTCGGATTAGCGTTCCGGGAGACCCAGTACTTC. This gives the protein CASRLGLAFRETQYF.

In this sample, this clonotype turned up a few times. This CDR3 reads CSEGGGSTDTQYF. The CDR3 DNA is TGCAGTGAAGGCGGGGGCAGCACAGATACGCAGTATTTT. V gene TRBV20-1 combines with J gene TRBJ2-3; D might be TRBD2 (7 bases). From germline, CDR1 is DFQATT and CDR2 SNEGSKA (reference sequence). The CDR3 has 13 residues. The ends were cut back, 7 bases at V and 0 bases at J, with 11 bases in the middle.

This chain connects TRBV5-6 to TRBJ1-4; D remains ambiguous. Trimming left V 3 bases short and J 6 bases short, with 12 bases between. The CDR3 sequence is 14 residues long. CDR1 is SGHDT and CDR2 is YYEEEE in the germline V gene. DNA of the CDR3: TGTGCCAGCAGCTCGACTACCGAATATGAAAAACTGTTTTTT. Its translation: CASSSTTEYEKLFF.

The rearrangement joins TRBV29-1 to TRBJ2-1, with TRBD1 as a possible D gene (6 bases). This CDR3 contains 14 residues. From germline, CDR1 is SQVTM and CDR2 ANQGSEA. The V end lost 7 bases, the J end lost 6 bases, and 19 bases lay between the germline ends. In DNA, the CDR3 is TGCAGCGCCCAAGGGGGTTTACTTGCCAATGAGCAGTTCTTC. Protein sequence: CSAQGGLLANEQFF.

The chain employs TRBV7-2 and TRBJ2-5; 7 bases fit TRBD2. The CDR3 is 15 amino acids. The V gene's germline CDR1 is SGHTA and CDR2 FQGNSA. V lost 4 bases, J lost 1 base, and 6 bases stayed unmatched. CDR3 DNA sequence: TGTGCCAGCAGCTCACCGGGCGGGGGCCAAGAGACCCAGTACTTC. Translated: CASSSPGGGQETQYF.

V gene TRBV7-9 combines with J gene TRBJ2-1, with D maybe TRBD1 (6 bases). The CDR3 length is 15 residues. Germline lookup yields CDR1 SEHNR and CDR2 FQNEAQ (reference sequence). The V end lost 9 bases, the J end lost 0 bases, and 15 bases lay between the germline ends. The CDR3 nucleotides are TGTGCCAGGCCAGTGGGGGCTATCTCCTACAATGAGCAGTTCTTC. It encodes CARPVGAISYNEQFF.

This clonotype turned up a few times. The gene calls are TRBV5-4 and TRBJ2-5; 14 bases map to TRBD2. Per germline, CDR1 SGHNT and CDR2 YYREEE (reference sequence). The CDR3 contains 17 residues. V was pared by 0 bases and J by 1 base, with 2 bases of the junction left unmatched. CDR3 sequence reads: CASSLGGTSGGQETQYF. CDR3 DNA sequence: TGTGCCAGCAGCTTGGGAGGGACTAGCGGGGGCCAAGAGACCCAGTACTTC.

This clonotype was counted a few times. The chain employs TRBV7-9 and TRBJ2-1; 7 bases agree with TRBD1. CDR1 is SEHNR and CDR2 is FQNEAQ in the germline V gene (reference sequence). CDR3 length equals 12 residues. V was pared by 3 bases and J by 15 bases, with 8 bases of the junction left unmatched. The CDR3 is CASSFSMTGWFF. Written as DNA, the CDR3 is TGTGCCAGCAGCTTTAGCATGACAGGGTGGTTCTTC.

This clonotype was found a few times. The chain combines TRBV7-2 with TRBJ1-2; D possibly corresponds to TRBD1 (6 bases). This CDR3 has 15 residues. The V gene's germline CDR1 is SGHTA and CDR2 FQGNSA. V was shortened by 5 bases and J by 4 bases, with 17 bases between the two germline ends. CDR3 sequence reads: CASSPVAGGGYGYTF. Here the CDR3 DNA reads TGTGCCAGCAGCCCGGTGGCGGGGGGCGGCTATGGCTACACCTTC.

This clonotype was recorded a few times. The J gene is TRBJ2-1, the V gene TRBV7-8; 8 bases are a match to TRBD2. The trim removed 2 bases at V and 4 bases at J, leaving 7 bases unmatched. Germline assignment: CDR1 SGHVS and CDR2 FQNEAQ. The CDR3 spans 16 residues. CDR3 residues: CASSLKGAGAYNEQFF. As DNA, the CDR3 is TGTGCCAGCAGCTTAAAGGGAGCGGGGGCGTACAATGAGCAGTTCTTC.

In its sample, this clonotype was seen many times. The chain couples TRBV11-2 to TRBJ2-5; D perhaps matches TRBD1 (6 bases). Trimming took off 2 bases at V and 8 bases at J, with 15 bases between the two ends. Germline V lookup: CDR1 SGHAT, CDR2 FQNNGV. The CDR3 has 14 amino acids. In DNA, the CDR3 is TGTGCCAGCAGCTTAATAAGGGGGAAGAGAACCCAGTACTTC. Translating it yields CASSLIRGKRTQYF. The full variable domain, completed using reference TRBV11-2 and TRBJ2-5, is EAGVAQSPRYKIIEKRQSVAFWCNPISGHATLYWYQQILGQGPKLLIQFQNNGVVDDSQLPKDRFSAERLKGVDSTLKIQPAKLEDSAVYLCASSLIRGKRTQYFGPGTRLLVL.

This clonotype was recorded many times. The chain carries TRBV6-6 and TRBJ2-5; D call uncertain. Germline V gene lookup returns CDR1 MNHNY and CDR2 SVGAGI (reference sequence). V lost 8 bases, J lost 3 bases, and 4 bases lay in between. This CDR3 contains 10 residues. The CDR3: CASGEETQYF. DNA of the CDR3: TGTGCCAGCGGGGAAGAGACCCAGTACTTC.

The chain recombines TRBV20-1 with TRBJ1-1, with a tentative D call TRBD1 (5 bases). Germline V gives CDR1 DFQATT, CDR2 SNEGSKA (reference sequence). The CDR3 is 14 amino acids. V gave up 0 bases and J gave up 4 bases, with 12 bases separating them. CDR3 residues: CSAREGPGVTEAFF. The DNA for the CDR3 is TGCAGTGCTAGAGAGGGGCCAGGCGTCACTGAAGCTTTCTTT.

This clonotype was counted a few times. The chain links TRBV29-1 to TRBJ1-1; D call uncertain. V lost 4 bases and J 5 bases, leaving 11 bases between the germline ends. The CDR3 consists of 12 residues. Germline assignment: CDR1 SQVTM and CDR2 ANQGSEA. CDR3 region: CSVALAWTEAFF. CDR3 DNA: TGCAGCGTTGCTTTAGCCTGGACTGAAGCTTTCTTT.

This chain uses TRBV5-1 with TRBJ2-7; D remains ambiguous. Trimming cost V 0 bases and J 2 bases, with 9 bases left between them. The CDR3 spans 14 residues. Looked up from germline, CDR1 is SGHRS and CDR2 is YFSETQ. Written as DNA, the CDR3 is TGCGCCAGCAGCTTGGCCGAGGCTACCTACGAGCAGTACGTC. Its translation: CASSLAEATYEQYV.

The J gene is TRBJ2-1, the V gene TRBV20-1; 8 bases fit TRBD2. Germline trimming cut 5 bases from V and 9 bases from J; bases unmatched to any gene: 15. Germline CDR1 reads DFQATT; CDR2 reads SNEGSKA (reference sequence). The CDR3 runs 15 residues. The chain's CDR3 is CSAATGTSNLGEQFF. CDR3 nucleotides: TGCAGTGCTGCGACCGGGACTAGTAATCTCGGTGAGCAGTTCTTC.

This clonotype was observed at least ten times. This chain uses TRBV5-1 with TRBJ2-3; D may be TRBD1 (5 bases). The CDR3 spans 13 residues. The V gene lost 6 bases and the J gene lost 4 bases, with 12 bases spanning the gap. CDR1 SGHRS and CDR2 YFSETQ come from the germline V gene. DNA of the CDR3: TGCGCCAGCAAGGGGCAGGGCGCAGATACGCAGTATTTT. This gives the protein CASKGQGADTQYF.

This clonotype was counted between two and nine times. The chain uses TRBV5-1 and TRBJ2-3; 7 bases fit TRBD2. The CDR3 extends over 15 amino acids. Germline-derived CDR1 and CDR2 are SGHRS and YFSETQ. The ends lost 3 bases at V and 2 bases at J; junction bases unmatched: 6. In DNA, the CDR3 is TGCGCCAGCAGCTGGACTAGTCGAGACACAGATACGCAGTATTTT. Its translation is CASSWTSRDTDTQYF.

The rearrangement joins TRBV12-3 or TRBV12-4 to TRBJ1-1; 9 positions match TRBD1. The V and J ends lost 6 bases and 7 bases, in that order; junction bases with no gene match: 6. The length of the CDR3 is 13 residues. The CDR3 region has the DNA TGTGCCAGCAGCCGCCCGGACAGGGGTGAAGCTTTCTTT. Its protein is CASSRPDRGEAFF.

The chain uses TRBV2 and TRBJ2-7; D remains unclear. Looked up from germline, CDR1 is SNHLY and CDR2 is FYNNEI. Trimming took off 7 bases at V and 1 base at J, with 8 bases between the two ends. The CDR3 is 12 amino acids. CDR3: CASTTLSYEQYV. The CDR3 nucleotides read TGTGCCAGCACTACGCTATCCTACGAGCAGTACGTC.

This chain links TRBV30 with TRBJ2-7, with 8 bases identical to TRBD1. V lost 6 bases to trimming and J lost 3 bases; unmatched junction nucleotides: 7. The germline V gene has CDR1 GTSNPN and CDR2 SVGIG (reference sequence). This CDR3 has 13 amino acids. The DNA for the CDR3 is TGTGCCTGTGGACAGGGTAACGTCTACGAGCAGTACTTC. Translation: CACGQGNVYEQYF.

The gene calls are TRBV10-3 and TRBJ1-6; D gene ambiguous. The V end lost 3 bases, the J end lost 9 bases, and 6 bases lay between the germline ends. CDR1 and CDR2 from the germline V gene are ENHRY and SYGVKD. This CDR3 is 12 amino acids long. The CDR3 reads CAISDPGSPLHF. The DNA for the CDR3 is TGTGCCATCAGTGACCCCGGTTCACCCCTCCACTTT.

This clonotype occurred many times. The chain joins TRBV7-2 to TRBJ2-1, with no clear D. This CDR3 spans 14 amino acids. Germline V CDR1 and CDR2: SGHTA, FQGNSA. The V end was cut by 8 bases, the J end by 4 bases, with 15 bases between. CDR3 region: CASARAQKYNEQFF. CDR3 sequence (DNA): TGTGCCAGCGCCCGGGCCCAGAAGTACAATGAGCAGTTCTTC. Combining the CDR3 with reference TRBV7-2 and TRBJ2-1 gives the whole variable domain GAGVSQSPSNKVTEKGKDVELRCDPISGHTALYWYRQSLGQGLEFLIYFQGNSAPDKSGLPSDRFSAERTGGSVSTLTIQRTQQEDSAVYLCASARAQKYNEQFFGPGTRLTVL.

This rearrangement joins TRBV29-1 to TRBJ2-7, with 8 nucleotides matching TRBD2. The V gene end was trimmed by 3 bases and the J gene end by 6 bases; junction bases not matched to a gene: 1. Germline V CDR1 and CDR2: SQVTM, ANQGSEA. This CDR3 is built from 11 residues. As DNA, the CDR3 is TGCAGCGTTGAGGCGGGGGGCGAGCAGTACGTC. Protein sequence: CSVEAGGEQYV.

In this sample, this clonotype turned up a few times. The chain recombines TRBV4-3 with TRBJ1-1; 7 bases align to TRBD1. Germline lookup yields CDR1 LGHNA and CDR2 YSLEER. The ends lost 0 bases at V and 0 bases at J; junction bases unmatched: 13. The CDR3 spans 19 residues. CDR3 sequence reads: CASSQEMAGGARMNTEAFF. The CDR3 coding sequence is TGCGCCAGCAGCCAAGAGATGGCAGGGGGTGCCAGAATGAACACTGAAGCTTTCTTT.

This clonotype was seen more than once but under ten times. The genes are TRBV4-3 and TRBJ2-5; D uncertain. V gave up 0 bases and J gave up 4 bases, with 12 bases separating them. The CDR3 loop spans 15 amino acids. Germline lookup yields CDR1 LGHNA and CDR2 YSLEER. The CDR3: CASSQEWGLAETQYF. DNA for the CDR3: TGCGCCAGCAGCCAAGAGTGGGGTTTGGCAGAGACCCAGTACTTC.

The rearrangement joins TRBV7-2 to TRBJ2-3; no reliable D call. This CDR3 has 16 residues. Trimming left V 1 base short and J 1 base short, with 12 bases between. From germline, CDR1 is SGHTA and CDR2 FQGNSA. The CDR3 sequence is CASSLGRASGTDTQYF. The CDR3 DNA is TGTGCCAGCAGCTTAGGGCGTGCAAGCGGCACAGATACGCAGTATTTT.